Listed below are T cell receptor beta chains from one sample, sequenced in a study of CD8 T cells in ankylosing spondylitis. TCRdb called the 5' RACE reads again in MiXCR, with one record for every CDR3 protein. This sample has some 450,000 distinct CDR3 sequences, with more than 15% found just once. The specimen was blood, either unsorted or a sorted T cell fraction (not recorded which). Receptors originate from a male donor with ankylosing spondylitis. The CDR3 runs from the conserved cysteine through the conserved F or W. A D gene is named only where the DNA matches it firmly. Clone size is shown for a subset of rows, as once, few, many or a class of expanded clone.

d_gene	j_gene	v_gene	abundance	CDR3nt	CDR3aa
NA	TRBJ1-2	TRBV4-1	few	TGCGCCAGCAGCCAAGAGGCCAGGGCCTATCGGATCGGCTACACCTTC	CASSQEARAYRIGYTF
NA	TRBJ2-3	TRBV12-3/TRBV12-4	few	TGTGCCAGCAGTTTAACGGGAGTTCCCACAGATACGCAGTATTTT	CASSLTGVPTDTQYF
TRBD1	TRBJ2-3	TRBV19	NA	TGTGCCAGTAGTACCCCAGGGGGCGATCGTGGAGATACGCAGTATTTT	CASSTPGGDRGDTQYF
NA	TRBJ2-1	TRBV3-1	NA	TGTGCCAGCAGCCAAGCGTGGGATAATGAGCAGTTCTTC	CASSQAWDNEQFF
TRBD2	TRBJ2-2	TRBV7-3	NA	TGTGCCAGCAGCCCCCACCGGCGGGAGGGCCAGACCGGGGAGCTGTTTTTT	CASSPHRREGQTGELFF
NA	TRBJ1-5	TRBV27	NA	TGTGCCAGCAGTTCCAGTTTCAATCAGCCCCAGCATTTT	CASSSSFNQPQHF
TRBD1	TRBJ2-3	TRBV6-1	NA	TGTGCCAGCAGGACCGGACAGGCGAGCACAGATACGCAGTATTTT	CASRTGQASTDTQYF
NA	TRBJ2-3	TRBV5-1	many	TGCGCCAGCAGCCCCTTCGGGGCAGCTAGCACAGATACGCAGTATTTT	CASSPFGAASTDTQYF
NA	TRBJ1-1	TRBV4-3	few	TGCGCCAGCAGCCAAGAGGTCGCCAACACTGAAGCTTTCTTT	CASSQEVANTEAFF
NA	TRBJ1-5	TRBV5-1	NA	TGCGCCAGCAGCTTGGAGGGCCCAGAAGCTGATCAGCCCCAGCATTTT	CASSLEGPEADQPQHF
NA	TRBJ1-5	TRBV9	NA	TGTGGCAGCAGCGTAGAGGCGGACCGGAATCAGCCCCAGCATTTT	CGSSVEADRNQPQHF
NA	TRBJ2-5	TRBV20-1	NA	TGCAGTGCTTCAACTAGGGAGACCCAGTACTTC	CSASTRETQYF
TRBD2	TRBJ2-1	TRBV28	NA	TGTGCCAGCACTACAGCGGGAGTTGTCTATGAGCAGTTCTTC	CASTTAGVVYEQFF
NA	TRBJ2-1	TRBV4-1	few	TGCGCCAGCAGCCTCGCCCCGGTTGGCACGGGGGAGCAGTTCTTC	CASSLAPVGTGEQFF
NA	TRBJ1-1	TRBV6-6	NA	TGTGCCAGCAGTTACGAAAGGGGCACTGAAGCTTTCTTT	CASSYERGTEAFF
NA	TRBJ2-7	TRBV11-2	NA	TGTGCCAGCAGCCCAACCTACCTCGACGAGCAGTACTTC	CASSPTYLDEQYF
TRBD1	TRBJ1-5	TRBV12-3/TRBV12-4	many	TGTGCCAGCACCACCCAGGGGGCAGGGCAGCCCCAGCATTTT	CASTTQGAGQPQHF
TRBD2	TRBJ2-5	TRBV20-1	few	TGCAGTGCTAGCCTAGCGGGGGCATTTGGGGCCCAGTACTTC	CSASLAGAFGAQYF
NA	TRBJ2-5	TRBV5-1	few	TGCGCCAGCAGTGGTTCCAGGAGGGGAGAGACCCAGTACTTC	CASSGSRRGETQYF
TRBD2	TRBJ2-7	TRBV6-2/TRBV6-3	NA	TGTGCCAGCAGTGACCAGCGGGAGGTTGGGTACGAGCAGTACTTC	CASSDQREVGYEQYF
TRBD1	TRBJ2-7	TRBV29-1	few	TGCAGCGTTGGGCCTGGGGACAGGGTAGTTTTC	CSVGPGDRVVF
TRBD1	TRBJ1-6	TRBV20-1	NA	TGCAGTGCCTTGGGGTGGGACAGGTCTAATTCACCCCTCCACTTT	CSALGWDRSNSPLHF
NA	TRBJ2-3	TRBV20-1	few	TGCAGTGCTAGAGATCCCTCCCGCCAGAGGGGCACAGATACGCAGTATTTT	CSARDPSRQRGTDTQYF
NA	TRBJ2-3	TRBV7-8	NA	TGTGCCAGCAGCTTACCCCCGGTGGATACGCAGTATTTT	CASSLPPVDTQYF
NA	TRBJ2-3	TRBV12-3/TRBV12-4	NA	NA	CASSLFLWSGLTDTQYF
NA	TRBJ2-5	TRBV25-1	few	TGTGCCAGCAGTGAATGTTTACGGCCGCGGGAGACCCAGTACTTC	CASSECLRPRETQYF
TRBD2	TRBJ2-7	TRBV4-1	NA	TGCGCCAGCAGCCAAGTTGGGCTAGCGGGCCCCTACGAGCAGTACTTC	CASSQVGLAGPYEQYF
TRBD1	TRBJ2-7	TRBV6-5	NA	TGTGCCAGCAGTTCGACAGGGAAGGGGTCCTACGAGCAGTACTTC	CASSSTGKGSYEQYF
TRBD2	TRBJ2-3	TRBV15	NA	TGTGCCACCAGCAGGCGGGGGGGCACTAGCACAGATACGCAGTATTTT	CATSRRGGTSTDTQYF
NA	TRBJ1-2	TRBV12-3/TRBV12-4	many	TGTGCCAGCAGGGAGTTGGGACGACAGCCTTATGGCTACACCTTC	CASRELGRQPYGYTF
NA	TRBJ2-7	TRBV6-5	NA	TGTGCCAGCAGTTCTCACAGGGAAAGGGGCAACGAGCAGTACTTC	CASSSHRERGNEQYF
TRBD2	TRBJ2-1	TRBV18	NA	TGTGCCAGCTCACGTTTTCAGAAAGCGGGAGAGGGCTACAATGAGCAGTTCTTC	CASSRFQKAGEGYNEQFF
NA	TRBJ2-2	TRBV7-9	few	TGTGCCAGCAGCAGAGACCTCAACACCGGGGAGCTGTTTTTT	CASSRDLNTGELFF
NA	TRBJ1-3	TRBV3-1	NA	TGTGCCAGCAGCCTGGGGCGAGGGGGGTCTAAAAACACCATATATTTT	CASSLGRGGSKNTIYF
TRBD2	TRBJ2-1	TRBV19	NA	TGTGCCAGTAGTAACCCGGGACTAGCGGGGGGTCTCACCCTAGGGGAGCAGTTCTTC	CASSNPGLAGGLTLGEQFF
NA	TRBJ2-7	TRBV20-1	few	TGCAGTGCTAGAGATCATCGGGGAGGAGGCTACGAGCAGTACTTC	CSARDHRGGGYEQYF
NA	TRBJ1-6	TRBV2	NA	TGTGCCAGCGTGGCTCAAGGAGATTATAATTCACCCCTCCACTTT	CASVAQGDYNSPLHF
NA	TRBJ1-1	TRBV7-9	many	TGTGCCAGCAGCTTAGAGGGAGAGAACACTGAAGCTTTCTTT	CASSLEGENTEAFF
NA	TRBJ2-3	TRBV27	NA	TGTGCCAGCAGGTGGGGATTAGGCACAGATACGCAGTATTTT	CASRWGLGTDTQYF
NA	TRBJ1-4	TRBV3-1	NA	TGTGCCAGCAGCCAAGGACAGACGGGGAGCGGAAAACTGTTTTTT	CASSQGQTGSGKLFF
NA	TRBJ1-5	TRBV19	NA	TGTGCCAGTAGCCCAACCGGGGCTTCTAGCAATCAGCCCCAGCATTTT	CASSPTGASSNQPQHF
TRBD2	TRBJ2-5	TRBV4-1	NA	TGCGCCAGCAGCCCGCTCGGTAGCGGGACCCAAGAGACCCAGTACTTC	CASSPLGSGTQETQYF
NA	TRBJ2-1	TRBV29-1	NA	TGCAGCGTTGAAAGCTTAGGGACACACTACAATGAGCAGTTCTTC	CSVESLGTHYNEQFF
TRBD2	TRBJ2-5	TRBV20-1	few	TGCAGTGCTAGACAAACTCAGGGAGGGGAGACCCAGTACTTC	CSARQTQGGETQYF
NA	TRBJ2-1	TRBV28	few	TGTGCCAGCAGTTTAAAGTGGTTTAATCGGGGTGAGCAGTTCTTC	CASSLKWFNRGEQFF
NA	TRBJ1-1	TRBV7-6	NA	TGTGCCAGCAGCTTAGGGGGGTCAGGGTCCGACACTGAAGCTTTCTTT	CASSLGGSGSDTEAFF
NA	TRBJ1-3	TRBV12-3/TRBV12-4	few	TGTGCCTCCCTTGGGACGTCCTACCGCTCTGGAAACACCATATATTTT	CASLGTSYRSGNTIYF
TRBD2	TRBJ2-3	TRBV20-1	NA	TGCAGTGCTAGATTAGCTAGCGGGGGGGCCACAGATACGCAGTATTTT	CSARLASGGATDTQYF
NA	TRBJ2-2	TRBV28	NA	TGTGCCAGCAGTTTTGGCCTACCTTCTTTAACCGGGGAGCTGTTTTTT	CASSFGLPSLTGELFF
NA	TRBJ1-1	TRBV12-3/TRBV12-4	NA	TGTGCCAGCACTCAAAGAGGGGGATACACTGAAGCTTTCTTT	CASTQRGGYTEAFF
NA	TRBJ2-2	TRBV11-2	NA	TGTGCCAGCAGCCTGACTACGGACACCGGGGAGCTGTTTTTT	CASSLTTDTGELFF
TRBD2	TRBJ2-2	TRBV20-1	NA	TGCAGTGCTAGCCCAGCGGGGGGCCCAGGTGGGGAGCTGTTTTTT	CSASPAGGPGGELFF
NA	TRBJ1-2	TRBV12-3/TRBV12-4	many	TGTGCCAGTCATCCGGGGGCCCAGAGGCTTGGCTACACCTTC	CASHPGAQRLGYTF
TRBD2	TRBJ2-7	TRBV20-1	few	TGCAGTGCCGGGCAAGAGGCTAGCGGGAGGGAGTACGAGCAGTACTTC	CSAGQEASGREYEQYF
NA	TRBJ1-1	TRBV4-1	NA	TGCGCCAGCAGCTGCCAGGATTTGAGGGGCACTGAAGCTTTCTTT	CASSCQDLRGTEAFF
TRBD2	TRBJ2-7	TRBV4-2	NA	TGTGCCAGCAGCCAAGAAGGTGGGAGGGCCTTCCCCTACGAGCAGTACTTC	CASSQEGGRAFPYEQYF
NA	TRBJ1-3	TRBV4-1	NA	TGCGCCAGCAGCCAAGTGGCATCTGGAAACACCATATATTTT	CASSQVASGNTIYF
NA	TRBJ1-2	TRBV20-1	NA	TGCAGTGCTAGAGCCCCGGCGGATGGCTACACCTTC	CSARAPADGYTF
TRBD1	TRBJ1-1	TRBV11-2	many	TGTGCCAGCAGCCGGGACAGGGAGAGGTACACTGAAGCTTTCTTT	CASSRDRERYTEAFF